These 30 T cell receptor beta chains came from one sample sequenced in a study of CD8 T cells in Susac syndrome. RNA amounts of roughly 0.45 to 1 ug underwent reverse transcription with random hexamers. TCRdb reprocessed the immunoSEQ multiplex PCR reads via MiXCR and lists one record per CDR3 protein. The repertoire holds approximately 79,000 distinct CDR3 sequences, with 93% as singletons. Material for sequencing was CD8+ T cells from PBMCs. The receptors derive from a human donor with Susac syndrome.

The genes are TRBV6-5 and TRBJ2-1, with 7 bases identical to TRBD1. After removal of 0 bases from V and 9 bases from J, the junction contained 2 bases not matched to a gene. The germline V gene encodes CDR1 MNHEY and CDR2 SVGAGI. This CDR3 contains 13 residues. For the CDR3, the DNA is TGTGCCAGCAGTTACTCAAACAGGGGTGAGCAGTTCTTC. Encoded protein: CASSYSNRGEQFF.

This clonotype appeared once. V usage is TRBV29-1 and J usage is TRBJ1-2; no clear D. V dropped 6 bases and J dropped 1 base, with 15 bases sitting between them. CDR1 and CDR2 from the germline V gene are SQVTM and ANQGSEA. CDR3 size: 14 residues. The CDR3: CSVDRPGGNYGYTF. CDR3 DNA: TGCAGCGTCGATAGACCGGGAGGTAACTATGGCTACACCTTC.

The gene calls are TRBV28 and TRBJ1-2; TRBD1 agrees at 8 bases. CDR1 MDHEN and CDR2 SYDVKM come from the germline V gene. The CDR3 extends over 14 amino acids. The J segment lost 5 bases and the V segment lost 4 bases, leaving 6 bases of the junction unmatched. The CDR3 loop reads CASSSGQEPYGYTF. CDR3 DNA sequence: TGTGCCAGCAGTTCGGGACAGGAGCCTTATGGCTACACCTTC.

The chain employs TRBV7-9 and TRBJ1-1; TRBD1 might be the D (6 bases). The CDR3 contains 14 residues. Germline CDR1 reads SEHNR; CDR2 reads FQNEAQ (reference sequence). Trimming removed 6 bases at V and 4 bases at J, with 15 bases between. CDR3 DNA: TGTGCCAGCAGTCGCAGGGAGGGGGGCACTGAAGCTTTCTTT. Protein product: CASSRREGGTEAFF.

V usage is TRBV20-1 and J usage is TRBJ2-1; the match to TRBD2 covers 10 bases. The CDR3 loop spans 19 amino acids. The germline gives CDR1 DFQATT, CDR2 SNEGSKA (reference sequence). V dropped 0 bases and J dropped 2; count of bases not matched to a gene: 13. CDR3 nucleotide sequence: TGCAGTGCTAGAGATCGGAGGGAAAGCGGGGGGGTAACCTACAATGAGCAGTTCTTC. It specifies CSARDRRESGGVTYNEQFF.

This chain links TRBV4-1 with TRBJ2-1; either TRBD1 or TRBD2 may supply D (7 bases each). Looked up from germline, CDR1 is MGHRA and CDR2 is YSYEKL. The CDR3 loop spans 16 amino acids. V shed 4 bases and J shed 1 base, with 14 bases lying between them. The CDR3 sequence: CASSLRGGSSYNEQFF. CDR3 nucleotide sequence: TGCGCCAGCAGCCTCAGGGGGGGCTCTTCCTACAATGAGCAGTTCTTC.

This chain uses TRBV20-1 with TRBJ2-1; D could derive from TRBD1 or TRBD2 (6 bases each). Trimming took off 5 bases at V and 6 bases at J, with 17 bases between the two ends. CDR1 and CDR2 (germline): DFQATT, SNEGSKA (reference sequence). This CDR3 is built from 14 residues. The CDR3 spells CSAQGRPRPNEQFF. The CDR3 bases are TGCAGTGCTCAGGGGAGGCCTAGACCCAATGAGCAGTTCTTC.

The chain couples TRBV28 to TRBJ2-7, with D maybe TRBD2 (6 bases). Deletions cut 8 bases from V and 6 bases from J, with 14 bases between. Germline CDR1 reads MDHEN; CDR2 reads SYDVKM. The CDR3 runs 12 residues. The CDR3 DNA sequence: TGTGCCAGCGAGGGAGGTTGGGGCGAGCAGTACTTC. It translates to CASEGGWGEQYF.

The chain combines TRBV30 with TRBJ1-3; no definite D call. The CDR3 is 11 residues long. The ends were cut back, 1 base at V and 6 bases at J, with 4 bases in the middle. Germline loops: CDR1 GTSNPN, CDR2 SVGIG (reference sequence). As DNA, the CDR3 is TGTGCCTGGAGTGCAGAAAACACCATATATTTT. Translation: CAWSAENTIYF.

The chain combines TRBV3-1 with TRBJ1-4; perhaps TRBD1 as D (5 bases). Trimming cost V 2 bases and J 8 bases, with 15 bases left between them. Germline V CDR1 and CDR2: LGHDT, YNNKEL (reference sequence). The CDR3 is 15 residues long. CDR3 nucleotides: TGTGCCAGCAGCCAACCCGGGACCGGGGCCGAAAAACTGTTTTTT. Translation: CASSQPGTGAEKLFF.

This sequence joins TRBV19 and TRBJ1-2; TRBD1 is a possible D gene (6 bases). This CDR3 is built from 14 residues. V was clipped by 3 bases and J by 4 bases, with 12 bases between them. In germline, CDR1 is LNHDA, CDR2 SQIVND (reference sequence). The DNA of the CDR3 is TGTGCCAGTAGTATGGGGGCCCGGGTCTATGGCTACACCTTC. Residues: CASSMGARVYGYTF.

The chain carries TRBV2 and TRBJ2-3; TRBD2 matches 10 bases. With 8 bases clipped from V and 2 bases from J, the junction kept 10 bases outside the gene matches. The CDR3 consists of 16 residues. Germline V gene lookup returns CDR1 SNHLY and CDR2 FYNNEI. The CDR3 spells CASPGGTSGTTDTQYF. The DNA of the CDR3 is TGTGCCAGCCCCGGGGGAACTAGCGGGACCACAGATACGCAGTATTTT.

This rearrangement joins TRBV20-1 to TRBJ2-3; 9 nucleotides match TRBD1. With 5 bases clipped from V and 6 bases from J, the junction kept 0 bases outside the gene matches. The germline CDR1 and CDR2 sequences are DFQATT and SNEGSKA (reference sequence). CDR3 size: 11 residues. The DNA of the CDR3 is TGCAGTGCTGGGACAGGGGATACGCAGTATTTT. Translated, it gives CSAGTGDTQYF.

This clonotype was detected once. The chain employs TRBV20-1 and TRBJ2-7; 9 nucleotides line up with TRBD2. This CDR3 comprises 11 residues. The V and J ends lost 5 bases and 5 bases, in that order; junction bases with no gene match: 1. Germline lookup yields CDR1 DFQATT and CDR2 SNEGSKA (reference sequence). The CDR3 DNA follows: TGCAGTGCTGCTAGCGGGAACGAGCAGTACTTC. It is translated as CSAASGNEQYF.

Remarks on this clonotype: The junction departs from the called germline gene at one end, perhaps through a read error. The chain couples TRBV4-3 to TRBJ2-7; D unclear. The germline CDR1 and CDR2 sequences are LGHNA and YSLEER. This CDR3 region has 15 residues. The CDR3 DNA reads TGCGCCAGCCGCCCCGGACCCTATGAATCCTACGAGCATTACTTC. It yields the protein CASRPGPYESYEHYF.

This rearrangement joins TRBV2 to TRBJ1-2; perhaps TRBD1 as D (5 bases). CDR1 is SNHLY and CDR2 is FYNNEI in the germline V gene. CDR3 size: 13 residues. V gave up 4 bases and J gave up 2 bases, with 8 bases separating them. CDR3 in DNA: TGTGCCAGCAGTGGGAGACAGAACTATGGCTACACCTTC. It encodes CASSGRQNYGYTF.

This clonotype has a handful of counts. At one end the junction does not follow the germline gene, possibly because of a read error. The gene calls are TRBV5-6 and TRBJ2-1; TRBD1 or TRBD2 may be the D gene (5 bases each). Germline lookup yields CDR1 SGHDT and CDR2 YYEEEE. The CDR3 runs to 11 residues. CDR3 sequence reads: CASSLTGTDTF. The CDR3 DNA reads as TGTGCCAGCAGCTTGACCGGGACGGATACCTTC.

V and J are TRBV6-2 or TRBV6-3 and TRBJ2-2; no clear D. The CDR3 contains 13 residues. The germline gives CDR1 MNHEY, CDR2 SVGEGT. The germline V and J ends were trimmed by 4 bases and 2 bases, with 5 bases remaining between them. In DNA, the CDR3 is TGTGCCAGCAGTTCAGATAACACCGGGGAGCTGTTTTTT. Translation gives CASSSDNTGELFF.

This chain connects TRBV9 to TRBJ2-7; 10 nucleotides agree with TRBD2. Germline trimming cut 3 bases from V and 3 bases from J; bases unmatched to any gene: 9. Germline-derived CDR1 and CDR2 are SGDLS and YYNGEE. The CDR3 has 16 amino acids. CDR3 DNA: TGTGCCAGCAGCGAGCTAGCGGGGGCGGGGATCTACGAGCAGTACTTC. Amino acid sequence: CASSELAGAGIYEQYF.

V gene TRBV4-2 combines with J gene TRBJ1-5, with 7 bases that match TRBD1. The CDR3 sequence is 16 residues long. V lost 0 bases to trimming and J lost 5 bases; unmatched junction nucleotides: 7. Germline assignment: CDR1 LGHNA and CDR2 YNFKEQ. CDR3 region: CASSQDLGTDDQPQHF. The CDR3 coding sequence is TGTGCCAGCAGCCAAGATCTAGGGACAGATGATCAGCCCCAGCATTTT.

The V and J genes are TRBV27 and TRBJ2-1; 8 bases line up with TRBD2. Germline trimming cut 2 bases from V and 8 bases from J; bases unmatched to any gene: 8. CDR1 and CDR2 (germline): MNHEY, SMNVEV (reference sequence). The CDR3 contains 15 residues. The chain's CDR3 is CASSLQRGLADEQFF. In nucleotides, the CDR3 is TGTGCCAGCAGTTTACAGCGGGGGCTGGCAGATGAGCAGTTCTTC.

V and J are TRBV6-6 and TRBJ1-5; D remains ambiguous. Germline V gene lookup returns CDR1 MNHNY and CDR2 SVGAGI (reference sequence). The CDR3 sequence is 13 residues long. V gave up 2 bases and J gave up 6 bases, with 8 bases separating them. CDR3 DNA sequence: TGTGCCAGCAGTTACGGAGGGATTCAGCCCCAGCATTTT. Its protein product is CASSYGGIQPQHF.

V usage is TRBV20-1 and J usage is TRBJ2-1; D is undetermined. Germline CDR1 and CDR2: DFQATT and SNEGSKA (reference sequence). Deletions cut 2 bases from V and 6 bases from J, with 11 bases between. This CDR3 has 13 amino acids. The CDR3 protein is CSARLGGSNEQFF. In nucleotides, the CDR3 is TGCAGTGCTAGACTCGGCGGAAGCAATGAGCAGTTCTTC.

This clonotype was counted a few times. This chain links TRBV27 with TRBJ2-7, with TRBD2 matching 10 bases. Germline loops: CDR1 MNHEY, CDR2 SMNVEV (reference sequence). The CDR3 runs 17 residues. V shed 3 bases and J 4 bases; nucleotides not matched to a gene: 12. Here the CDR3 reads CASSLASPQREGYEQYF. The CDR3 DNA is TGTGCCAGCAGTTTGGCTAGTCCCCAGCGGGAGGGTTACGAGCAGTACTTC.

The J gene is TRBJ2-7, the V gene TRBV7-9; D is undetermined. Germline loops: CDR1 SEHNR, CDR2 FQNEAQ (reference sequence). The CDR3 runs 13 residues. Trimming shortened V by 1 base and J by 3 bases, and 7 bases separated the two germline ends. This CDR3 reads CASSLGRGYEQYF. In nucleotides, the CDR3 is TGTGCCAGCAGCTTAGGGAGAGGCTACGAGCAGTACTTC.

The chain has TRBV5-1 and TRBJ1-2, with TRBD1 identical over 7 bases. J lost 8 bases, V lost 4 bases, and 14 bases had no gene match. Looked up from germline, CDR1 is SGHRS and CDR2 is YFSETQ. The CDR3 covers 15 residues. The CDR3 protein is CASSTDRVFDHGYTF. The CDR3 DNA reads TGCGCCAGCAGCACCGACAGGGTATTCGACCACGGCTACACCTTC.

This chain joins TRBV6-2 or TRBV6-3 and TRBJ1-2; D gene uncertain. This CDR3 contains 13 residues. V dropped 6 bases and J dropped 8 bases, with 16 bases sitting between them. Germline loops: CDR1 MNHEY, CDR2 SVGEGT. The CDR3 bases are TGTGCCAGCAGCCTAGCCACGGCGCTGGGCTACACCTTC. Its protein is CASSLATALGYTF.

CDR3: CASSPDGDSLDGEQFF. DNA for the CDR3: TGTGCCAGCAGCCCAGACGGGGACTCGCTTGACGGTGAGCAGTTCTTC. This chain joins TRBV11-3 and TRBJ2-1; TRBD2 is a possible D gene (6 bases). Germline CDR1 reads SGHNT; CDR2 reads YENEEA. The CDR3 runs 16 residues. With 5 bases removed from V and 9 bases from J, the gap between germline ends came to 23 bases.

The V gene is TRBV5-4, the J gene TRBJ2-1; 8 bases are shared with TRBD2. With V trimmed by 0 bases and J by 9 bases, 11 bases remained unmatched. The CDR3 consists of 16 residues. Looked up from germline, CDR1 is SGHNT and CDR2 is YYREEE (reference sequence). For the CDR3, the DNA is TGTGCCAGCAGCTTGGAGTACGGGAGGGCCGAAGGTGAGCAGTTCTTC. Translated, it gives CASSLEYGRAEGEQFF.

The chain carries TRBV2 and TRBJ1-2, with 9 bases that match TRBD1. Per the germline V gene, CDR1 is SNHLY and CDR2 is FYNNEI. Losses at the gene ends were 8 bases for V and 2 bases for J; bases not matched to a gene: 3. This CDR3 has 13 residues. This CDR3 reads CASGDRANYGYTF. The CDR3 DNA follows: TGTGCCAGCGGGGACAGGGCCAACTATGGCTACACCTTC.